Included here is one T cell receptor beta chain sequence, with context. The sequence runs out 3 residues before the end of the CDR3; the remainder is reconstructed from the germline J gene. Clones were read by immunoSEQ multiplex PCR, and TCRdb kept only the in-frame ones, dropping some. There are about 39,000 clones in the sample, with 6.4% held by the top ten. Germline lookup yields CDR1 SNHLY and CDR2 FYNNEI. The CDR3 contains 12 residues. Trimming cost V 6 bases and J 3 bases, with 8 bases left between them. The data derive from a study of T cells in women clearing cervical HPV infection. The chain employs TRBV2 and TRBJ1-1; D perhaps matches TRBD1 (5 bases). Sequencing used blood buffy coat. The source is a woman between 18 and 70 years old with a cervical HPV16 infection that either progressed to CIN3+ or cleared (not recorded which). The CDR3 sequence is CASRGQHTEAFF. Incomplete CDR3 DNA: TGTGCCAGCAGGGGGCAGCACACTGAA. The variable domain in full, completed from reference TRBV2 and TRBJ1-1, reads EPEVTQTPSHQVTQMGQEVILRCVPISNHLYFYWYRQILGQKVEFLVSFYNNEISEKSEIFDDQFSVERPDGSNFTLKIRSTKLEDSAMYFCASRGQHTEAFFGQGTRLTVV.